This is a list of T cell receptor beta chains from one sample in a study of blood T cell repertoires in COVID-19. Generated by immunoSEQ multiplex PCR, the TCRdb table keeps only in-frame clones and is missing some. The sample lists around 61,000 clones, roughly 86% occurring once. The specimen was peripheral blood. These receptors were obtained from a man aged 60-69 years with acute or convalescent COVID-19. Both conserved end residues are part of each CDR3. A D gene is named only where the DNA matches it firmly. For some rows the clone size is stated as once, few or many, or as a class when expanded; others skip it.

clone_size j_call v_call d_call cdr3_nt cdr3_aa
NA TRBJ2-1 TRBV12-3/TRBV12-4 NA TGTGCCAGCAGTTTAGGCGGGGAGGAGCAGTTCTTC CASSLGGEEQFF
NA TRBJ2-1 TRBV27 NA TGTGCCAGCAGACTGGCATGGAGCTACAATGAGCAGTTCTTC CASRLAWSYNEQFF
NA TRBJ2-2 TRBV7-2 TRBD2 TGTGCCAGCAGCTTAGACGGGGCTAGCGGGGGAACCGGGGAGCTGTTTTTT CASSLDGASGGTGELFF
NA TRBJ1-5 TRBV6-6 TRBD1 TGTGCCAGCAAATTTCGACAGGGGTTTCAGCCCCAGCATTTT CASKFRQGFQPQHF
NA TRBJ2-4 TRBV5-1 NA TGCGCCAGCATAGGTAATGGAGGTATTCAGTACTTC CASIGNGGIQYF
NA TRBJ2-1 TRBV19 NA TGTGCCAGTAGTACCTCCCAAGGACTGGAGCAGTTCTTC CASSTSQGLEQFF
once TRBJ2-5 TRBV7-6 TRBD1 TGTGCCAGCAGCTTACAAGGGGGCAAGAAGTACCAAGAGACCCAGTACTTC CASSLQGGKKYQETQYF
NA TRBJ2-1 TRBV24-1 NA TGTGCCACCAGTGGCACAGGGGGGGGCTCCTACAATGAGCAGTTCTTC CATSGTGGGSYNEQFF
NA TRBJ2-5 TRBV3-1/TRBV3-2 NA TGTGCCAGCAGCCCGCTACAGGACTATGTCTTGGAGACCCAGTACTTC CASSPLQDYVLETQYF
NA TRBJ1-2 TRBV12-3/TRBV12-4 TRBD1 TGTGCCAGCAGTCAGGGGGTAGGTGGCTACACCTTC CASSQGVGGYTF
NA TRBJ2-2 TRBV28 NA TGTGCCAGCAGTTTTCCGGGGGGCTCTCCCGGGGAGCTGTTTTTT CASSFPGGSPGELFF
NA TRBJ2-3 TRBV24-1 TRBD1 TGTGCCGCCTCACAGGGGGGAACAGATACGCAGTATTTT CAASQGGTDTQYF
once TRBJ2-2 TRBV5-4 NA TGTGCCAGCAGACCGGGTTCACTCAACACCGGGGAGCTGTTTTTT CASRPGSLNTGELFF
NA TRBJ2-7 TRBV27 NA TGTGCCAGCAGTTGGGGGACACAAAGGAGCGAGCAGTACTTC CASSWGTQRSEQYF
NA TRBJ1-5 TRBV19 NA TGTGCCAGTAGTCCCCGGGGGAGGGGGGACAATCAGCCCCAGCATTTT CASSPRGRGDNQPQHF
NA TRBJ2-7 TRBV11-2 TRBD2 TGTGCCAGCACCGCGGGACTACACGAGCAGTACTTC CASTAGLHEQYF
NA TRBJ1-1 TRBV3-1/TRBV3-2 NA TGTGCCAGCAGCCAGACGCAGGGGAACACTGAAGCTTTCTTT CASSQTQGNTEAFF
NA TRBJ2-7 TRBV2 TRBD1 TGTGCCAGCAGTGTGACAGGGGGTTACTACGAGCAGTACTTC CASSVTGGYYEQYF
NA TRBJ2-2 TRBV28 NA TGTGCCAGCAGAACAGGAACCGGGGAGCTGTTTTTT CASRTGTGELFF
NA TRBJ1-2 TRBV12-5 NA TGTGCTAGTGGTTTGGTAACAGGTAGCTCAGTAAACTATGGCTACACCTTC CASGLVTGSSVNYGYTF
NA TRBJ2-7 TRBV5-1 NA TGCGCCAGCAGCTTGGCACAGGTGCCCTACGAGCAGTACTTC CASSLAQVPYEQYF
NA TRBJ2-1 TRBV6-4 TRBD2 TGTGCCAGCAGTCCTACTAGCGGGGGGGCCTCCTACAATGAGCAGTTCTTC CASSPTSGGASYNEQFF
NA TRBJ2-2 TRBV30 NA TGTGCCTGGCATCAAGACAGATACACCGGGGAGCTGTTTTTT CAWHQDRYTGELFF
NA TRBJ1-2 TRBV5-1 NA TGCGCCAGCAGCTTGGGGCAGGGGATGAGTCACTATGGCTACACCTTC CASSLGQGMSHYGYTF
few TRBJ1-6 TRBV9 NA TGTGCCAGCAGCGTAGAACAGGGTCGTTCACCCCTCCACTTT CASSVEQGRSPLHF
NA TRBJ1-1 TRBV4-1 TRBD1 TGCGCCAGCAGCCACGAAGAAACAGGGGATACTGAAGCTTTCTTT CASSHEETGDTEAFF
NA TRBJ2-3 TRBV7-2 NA TGTGCCAGCAGCCCCGAGGCCGAGGATACGCAGTATTTT CASSPEAEDTQYF
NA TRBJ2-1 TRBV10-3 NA TGTGCCATCGCGGGCAGTTCTTCCAATGAGCAGTTCTTC CAIAGSSSNEQFF
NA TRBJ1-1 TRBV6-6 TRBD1 TGTGCCAGCAGTCTCGGACAGGTAGACGCTGAAGCTTTCTTT CASSLGQVDAEAFF
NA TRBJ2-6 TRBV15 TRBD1 TGTGCCACCAGCAGGATTGGACAGGGGGCTTCCGGGGCCAACGTCCTGACTTTC CATSRIGQGASGANVLTF
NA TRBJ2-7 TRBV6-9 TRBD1 TGTGCCAGCAGCGTCCGACAGGGGGCAAATAGGAACGAGCAGTACTTC CASSVRQGANRNEQYF
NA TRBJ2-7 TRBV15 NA TGTGCCACCAGCAGAGATCTCAGTTACGAGCAGTACTTC CATSRDLSYEQYF